One sample yielded the 21 T cell receptor beta chains listed below, sequenced in a study of T cells after yellow fever vaccination. TCRdb recomputed calls from the 5' RACE reads with MiXCR, one row per CDR3 protein. The sample yields around 160,000 distinct CDR3 sequences, 6.5% to 8.5% seen once. The specimen was CD4+ T cells sorted from PBMCs, collected about 5 days after the first yellow fever vaccination. These receptors all come from a young man who received the YFV17D yellow fever vaccine.

This clonotype was observed a few times. The rearrangement joins TRBV5-5 to TRBJ1-1, with TRBD1 matching over 7 bases. V shed 3 bases, J shed 8 bases, and the junction held 7 bases outside the gene matches. Germline lookup yields CDR1 SGHKS and CDR2 YYEKEE (reference sequence). There are 13 residues in the CDR3. The CDR3 DNA reads as TGTGCCAGCAGCTGGGAGGGGGCTGGCGAAGCTTTCTTT. Translation: CASSWEGAGEAFF.

This clonotype has a handful of counts. The chain uses TRBV13 and TRBJ2-3; D possibly uses TRBD1 or TRBD2 (5 bases each). Germline V lookup: CDR1 PRHDT, CDR2 FYEKMQ (reference sequence). Deletions cut 5 bases from V and 2 bases from J, with 14 bases between. The CDR3 spans 15 residues. CDR3 residues: CASSLWDGYTDTQYF. The CDR3 DNA sequence: TGTGCCAGCAGCCTTTGGGACGGATACACAGATACGCAGTATTTT.

This clonotype was observed many times. The V gene is TRBV12-3 or TRBV12-4, the J gene TRBJ2-2; 10 positions agree with TRBD2. This CDR3 comprises 14 residues. V was clipped by 2 bases and J by 8 bases; unmatched bases: 2. CDR3 amino acids: CASSLLAGEGELFF. The CDR3 DNA is TGTGCCAGCAGTTTACTAGCGGGGGAGGGGGAGCTGTTTTTT.

Many counts were recorded for this clonotype. V and J are TRBV11-2 and TRBJ1-6; TRBD1 matches 8 bases. V was pared by 5 bases and J by 15 bases, with 6 bases of the junction left unmatched. The CDR3 runs 12 residues. Per the germline V gene, CDR1 is SGHAT and CDR2 is FQNNGV. CDR3 nucleotide sequence: TGTGCCAGCAGCCCACAGGGGGGGGACCTCCACTTT. This translates into CASSPQGGDLHF.

This clonotype has just a few counts. V gene TRBV18 combines with J gene TRBJ2-1; a possible D gene is TRBD1 (5 bases). V shed 3 bases and J shed 8 bases, with 8 bases lying between them. The CDR3 covers 12 residues. Looked up from germline, CDR1 is KGHSH and CDR2 is LQKENI. The CDR3 DNA is TGTGCCAGCTCACCCGCCAGGGATGAGCAGTTCTTC. This encodes CASSPARDEQFF.

This clonotype was observed at least ten times. CDR3 sequence reads: CASSQDAGPNQPQHF. Written as DNA, the CDR3 is TGTGCCAGCAGCCAAGATGCAGGGCCCAATCAGCCCCAGCATTTT. The chain has TRBV3-1 and TRBJ1-5; possibly TRBD1 for D (5 bases). The CDR3 loop spans 15 amino acids. With 0 bases removed from V and 3 bases from J, the gap between germline ends came to 9 bases. Germline V lookup: CDR1 LGHDT, CDR2 YNNKEL (reference sequence).

This clonotype has only a few counts. The chain couples TRBV20-1 to TRBJ1-1; D is unclear. Trimming stripped 5 bases from V and 8 bases from J, with 15 bases between. The CDR3 runs 12 residues. CDR1 DFQATT and CDR2 SNEGSKA come from the germline V gene (reference sequence). CDR3 nucleotides: TGCAGTGCTGGGCGGGCGGAAACCGAAGCTTTCTTT. Protein: CSAGRAETEAFF.

This clonotype was picked up many times. This chain links TRBV7-2 with TRBJ1-2, with D perhaps matching TRBD1 (6 bases). Germline values: CDR1 SGHTA, CDR2 FQGNSA. The CDR3 is made up of 15 amino acids. The V and J ends lost 6 bases and 4 bases respectively, with 18 bases between them. The CDR3 DNA reads as TGTGCCAGCAGTCAGAGGGGGGGAGGAATCTATGGCTACACCTTC. Protein: CASSQRGGGIYGYTF.

This chain connects TRBV20-1 to TRBJ2-2; 16 positions agree with TRBD2. Germline CDR1 and CDR2: DFQATT and SNEGSKA (reference sequence). The trim removed 5 bases at V and 7 bases at J, leaving 4 bases unmatched. The CDR3 contains 15 residues. The CDR3 sequence: CSALGTSGGGGELFF. The CDR3 DNA reads as TGCAGTGCTCTCGGGACTAGCGGGGGGGGCGGGGAGCTGTTTTTT.

This clonotype was detected many times. The CDR3 here is CASSSTGKRAGYTF. The CDR3 DNA reads as TGTGCCAGCAGCTCCACAGGGAAAAGAGCTGGCTACACCTTC. The rearrangement links TRBV7-6 to TRBJ1-2, with D tentatively TRBD1 (6 bases). The CDR3 loop spans 14 amino acids. V dropped 4 bases and J dropped 7 bases, with 16 bases sitting between them. Germline V gene sequence: CDR1 SGHVS, CDR2 FNYEAQ.

This clonotype showed up just a few times. The rearrangement links TRBV25-1 to TRBJ1-2, with D perhaps matching TRBD1 (6 bases). CDR3 length: 15 residues. CDR1 and CDR2 from the germline V gene are MGHDK and SYGVNS. V lost 2 bases and J 5 bases, leaving 15 bases between the germline ends. The CDR3 reads CASSEGGGQGYGYTF. CDR3 DNA: TGTGCCAGCAGTGAAGGAGGTGGCCAGGGGTATGGCTACACCTTC.

This clonotype was found a few times. The chain is built from TRBV20-1 and TRBJ2-5, with 9 bases that match TRBD2. After removal of 6 bases from V and 7 bases from J, the junction contained 9 bases not matched to a gene. Looked up from germline, CDR1 is DFQATT and CDR2 is SNEGSKA (reference sequence). This CDR3 spans 13 amino acids. The CDR3 loop is CSAEAGGIGTQYF. The DNA for the CDR3 is TGCAGTGCAGAAGCGGGGGGAATAGGGACCCAGTACTTC.

Ten or more counts support this clonotype. This sequence joins TRBV10-3 and TRBJ1-4; a possible D gene is TRBD1 (5 bases). Germline CDR1 reads ENHRY; CDR2 reads SYGVKD. V was shortened by 5 bases and J by 4 bases, with 17 bases between the two germline ends. The CDR3 length is 16 residues. CDR3 in DNA: TGTGCCATCAGTCAGACAGAGCCCGGGATTAATGAAAAACTGTTTTTT. Protein sequence: CAISQTEPGINEKLFF.

This clonotype was found a few times. The rearrangement joins TRBV5-1 to TRBJ2-4; 8 bases align to TRBD1. Trimming took 4 bases from V and 2 from J; bases not matched to a gene: 8. The length of the CDR3 is 16 residues. CDR1 is SGHRS, CDR2 YFSETQ, per germline. Written as DNA, the CDR3 is TGCGCCAGCAGCATCGGGACAGGCATATCCAAAAACATTCAGTACTTC. It specifies CASSIGTGISKNIQYF.

This clonotype was counted a few times. The chain combines TRBV7-2 with TRBJ2-7; TRBD1 matches 7 bases. There are 14 residues in the CDR3. Per germline, CDR1 SGHTA and CDR2 FQGNSA. The V and J ends lost 4 bases and 2 bases, in that order; junction bases with no gene match: 5. The CDR3 DNA is TGTGCCAGCAGCTACGGGACAGCCACCTACGAGCAGTACTTC. Amino acids: CASSYGTATYEQYF.

CDR3 loop: CSGYQSNYGYTF. In nucleotides, the CDR3 is TGCAGCGGCTACCAGAGTAACTATGGCTACACCTTC. The chain is built from TRBV29-1 and TRBJ1-2; no firm D call. The CDR3 is made up of 12 amino acids. Trimming removed 7 bases from V and 1 base from J, with 10 bases in between. Germline CDR1 reads SQVTM; CDR2 reads ANQGSEA.

In the case of this clonotype: A much more abundant neighbour one base away suggests this may be a read error. J is TRBJ2-1 and V is TRBV5-6; tentatively, D is TRBD1 (5 bases). V lost 4 bases to trimming and J lost 8 bases, with 22 bases between them. The CDR3 sequence is 16 residues long. The germline V gene has CDR1 SGHDT and CDR2 YYEEEE. CDR3 amino acids: CASSLRSVGLSDEQFF. DNA of the CDR3: TGTGCCAGCAGCCTGAGGTCGGTGGGGCTCTCCGATGAGCAGTTCTTC.

The chain recombines TRBV5-1 with TRBJ2-5, with 10 bases that match TRBD1. The germline CDR1 and CDR2 sequences are SGHRS and YFSETQ. The CDR3 consists of 16 residues. Trimming at V came to 4 bases and at J to 7 bases, leaving 13 bases not matched to a gene. CDR3 protein: CASSPPSGTGDGTQYF. CDR3 bases: TGCGCCAGCAGCCCTCCTTCCGGGACAGGGGACGGGACCCAGTACTTC.

This clonotype has a handful of counts. V is TRBV6-1 and J is TRBJ1-2, with TRBD1 matching 8 bases. Trimming at V came to 3 bases and at J to 3 bases, leaving 0 bases not matched to a gene. The CDR3 sequence is 13 residues long. From germline, CDR1 is MNHNS and CDR2 SASEGT. CDR3 sequence: CASSETGDYGYTF. CDR3 DNA sequence: TGTGCCAGCAGTGAGACAGGGGACTATGGCTACACCTTC.

The genes are TRBV4-1 and TRBJ1-1; D call uncertain. The germline CDR1 and CDR2 sequences are MGHRA and YSYEKL. This CDR3 region has 14 residues. V was shortened by 0 bases and J by 7 bases, with 12 bases between the two germline ends. CDR3 nucleotide sequence: TGCGCCAGCAGCCAAGAGCCTAGGCGGCTTGAAGCTTTCTTT. Amino acid sequence: CASSQEPRRLEAFF.

This chain links TRBV24-1 with TRBJ1-4; 8 positions match TRBD1. There are 15 residues in the CDR3. Germline V gene data show CDR1 as KGHDR and CDR2 as SFDVKD. V dropped 4 bases and J dropped 7; count of bases not matched to a gene: 7. This CDR3 is CATSDPGQAGEKLFF. CDR3 DNA sequence: TGTGCCACCAGTGACCCGGGACAGGCGGGTGAAAAACTGTTTTTT.